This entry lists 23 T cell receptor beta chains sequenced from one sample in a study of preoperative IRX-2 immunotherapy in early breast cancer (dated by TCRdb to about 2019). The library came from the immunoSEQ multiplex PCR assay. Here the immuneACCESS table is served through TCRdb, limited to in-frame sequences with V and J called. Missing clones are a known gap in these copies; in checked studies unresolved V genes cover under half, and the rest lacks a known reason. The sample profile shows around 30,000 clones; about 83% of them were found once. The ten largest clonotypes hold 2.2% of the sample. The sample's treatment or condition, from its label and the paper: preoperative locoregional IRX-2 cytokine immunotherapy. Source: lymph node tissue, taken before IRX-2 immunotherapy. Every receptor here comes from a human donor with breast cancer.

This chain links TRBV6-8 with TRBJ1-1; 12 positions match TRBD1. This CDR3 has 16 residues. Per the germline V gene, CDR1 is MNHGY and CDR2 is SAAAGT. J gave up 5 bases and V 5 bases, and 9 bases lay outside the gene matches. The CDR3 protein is CASSLLRDRGPTEAFF. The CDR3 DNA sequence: TGTGCCAGCAGTCTCTTAAGGGACAGGGGGCCGACTGAAGCTTTCTTT.

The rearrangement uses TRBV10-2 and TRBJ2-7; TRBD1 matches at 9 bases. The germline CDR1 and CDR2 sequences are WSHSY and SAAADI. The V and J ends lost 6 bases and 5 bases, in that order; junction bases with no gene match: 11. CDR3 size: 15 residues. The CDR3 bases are TGCGCCAGCAGCCTGAGGGGACAGGGTCGGAACGAGCAGTACTTC. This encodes CASSLRGQGRNEQYF.

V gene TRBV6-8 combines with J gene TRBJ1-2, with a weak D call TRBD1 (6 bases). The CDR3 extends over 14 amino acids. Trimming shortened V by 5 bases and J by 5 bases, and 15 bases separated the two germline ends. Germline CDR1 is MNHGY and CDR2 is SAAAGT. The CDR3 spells CASSKGVGGYGYTF. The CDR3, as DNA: TGTGCCAGCAGTAAAGGGGTAGGGGGATATGGCTACACCTTC.

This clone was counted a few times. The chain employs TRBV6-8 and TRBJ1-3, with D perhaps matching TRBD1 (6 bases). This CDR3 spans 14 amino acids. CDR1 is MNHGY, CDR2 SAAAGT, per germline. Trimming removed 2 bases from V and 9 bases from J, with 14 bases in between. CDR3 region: CASSYVFSGVTIYF. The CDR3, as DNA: TGTGCCAGCAGTTACGTCTTCTCAGGGGTCACCATATATTTT.

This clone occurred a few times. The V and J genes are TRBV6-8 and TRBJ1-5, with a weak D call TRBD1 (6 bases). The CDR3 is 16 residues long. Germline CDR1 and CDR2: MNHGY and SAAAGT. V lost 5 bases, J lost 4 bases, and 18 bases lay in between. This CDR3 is CASSPTGGQRNQPQHF. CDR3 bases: TGTGCCAGCAGTCCGACAGGAGGGCAGAGGAATCAGCCCCAGCATTTT.

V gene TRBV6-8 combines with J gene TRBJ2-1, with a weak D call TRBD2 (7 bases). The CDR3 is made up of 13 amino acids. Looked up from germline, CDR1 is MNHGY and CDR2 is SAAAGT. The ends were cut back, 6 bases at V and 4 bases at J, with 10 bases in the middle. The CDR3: CASRQGLYNEQFF. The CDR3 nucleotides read TGTGCCAGCAGACAGGGACTATACAATGAGCAGTTCTTC.

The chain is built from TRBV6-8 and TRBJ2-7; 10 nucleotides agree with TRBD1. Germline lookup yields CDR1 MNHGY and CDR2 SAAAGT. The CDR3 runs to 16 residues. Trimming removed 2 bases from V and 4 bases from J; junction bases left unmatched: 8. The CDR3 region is CASSYATPGQGYEQYF. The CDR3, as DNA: TGTGCCAGCAGTTACGCGACCCCGGGACAGGGGTACGAGCAGTACTTC.

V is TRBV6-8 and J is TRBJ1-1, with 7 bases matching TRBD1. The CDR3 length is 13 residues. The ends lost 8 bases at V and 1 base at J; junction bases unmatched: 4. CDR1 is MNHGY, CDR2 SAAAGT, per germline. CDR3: CASQGQSNTEAFF. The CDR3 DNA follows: TGTGCCAGCCAGGGACAGTCGAACACTGAAGCTTTCTTT.

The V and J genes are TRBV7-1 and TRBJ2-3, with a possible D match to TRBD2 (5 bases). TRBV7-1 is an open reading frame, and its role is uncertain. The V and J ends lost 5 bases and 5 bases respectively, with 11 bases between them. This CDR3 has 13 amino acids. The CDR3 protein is CASSQGRGDTQYF. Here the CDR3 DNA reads TGTGCCAGCAGCCAAGGCCGGGGAGATACGCAGTATTTT.

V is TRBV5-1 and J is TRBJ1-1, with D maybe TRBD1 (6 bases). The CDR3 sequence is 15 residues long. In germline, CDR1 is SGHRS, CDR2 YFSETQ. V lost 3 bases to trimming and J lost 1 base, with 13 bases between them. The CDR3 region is CASSSGGQWNTEAFF. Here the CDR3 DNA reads TGCGCCAGCAGCTCCGGCGGACAGTGGAACACTGAAGCTTTCTTT.

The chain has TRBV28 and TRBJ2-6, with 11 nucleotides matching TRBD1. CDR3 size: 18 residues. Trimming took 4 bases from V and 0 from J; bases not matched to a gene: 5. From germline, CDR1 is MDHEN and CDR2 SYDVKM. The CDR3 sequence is CASSSPGQGDSGANVLTF. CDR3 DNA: TGTGCCAGCAGTTCTCCGGGACAGGGGGACTCTGGGGCCAACGTCCTGACTTTC.

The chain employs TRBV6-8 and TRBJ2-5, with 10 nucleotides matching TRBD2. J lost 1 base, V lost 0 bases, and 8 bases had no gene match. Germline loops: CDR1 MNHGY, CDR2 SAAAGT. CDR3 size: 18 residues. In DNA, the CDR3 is TGTGCCAGCAGTTACTCTCGGCACCTAGCGGGGGCCCAAGAGACCCAGTACTTC. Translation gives CASSYSRHLAGAQETQYF.

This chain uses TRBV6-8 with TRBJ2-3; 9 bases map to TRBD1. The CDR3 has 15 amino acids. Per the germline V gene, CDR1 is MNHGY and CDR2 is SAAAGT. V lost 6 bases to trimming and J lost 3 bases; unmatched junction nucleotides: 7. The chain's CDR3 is CASSRGTGSTDTQYF. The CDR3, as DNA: TGTGCCAGCAGCCGCGGGACAGGGTCGACAGATACGCAGTATTTT.

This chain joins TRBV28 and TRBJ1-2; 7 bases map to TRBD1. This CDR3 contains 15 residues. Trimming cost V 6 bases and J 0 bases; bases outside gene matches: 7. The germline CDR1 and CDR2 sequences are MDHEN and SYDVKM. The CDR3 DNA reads TGTGCCAGCAGCCCCGGACAGGAGGCTAACTATGGCTACACCTTC. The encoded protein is CASSPGQEANYGYTF.

The CDR3 sequence: CASSSGGGNSPLHF. In nucleotides, the CDR3 is TGTGCCAGCAGTTCAGGGGGCGGTAATTCACCCCTCCACTTT. The rearrangement uses TRBV28 and TRBJ1-6, with 8 nucleotides matching TRBD1. The CDR3 covers 14 residues. V was pared by 4 bases and J by 6 bases, with 2 bases of the junction left unmatched. The germline V gene has CDR1 MDHEN and CDR2 SYDVKM.

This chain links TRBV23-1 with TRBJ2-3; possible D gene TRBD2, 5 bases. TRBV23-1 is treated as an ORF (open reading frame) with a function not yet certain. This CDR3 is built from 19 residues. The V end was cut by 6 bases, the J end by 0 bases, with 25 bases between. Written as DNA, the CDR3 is TGCGCCAGCAGCCAAGATGCTCCTTTGGGGAGTTCTAGCACAGATACGCAGTATTTT. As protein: CASSQDAPLGSSSTDTQYF.

CDR3 sequence (DNA): TGTGCCAGCAGCCATTCCACTAGCGGCTACACCGGGGAGCTGTTTTTT. It translates to CASSHSTSGYTGELFF. The chain has TRBV11-3 and TRBJ2-2, with 8 bases that match TRBD2. With 5 bases clipped from V and 3 bases from J, the junction kept 8 bases outside the gene matches. The V gene's germline CDR1 is SGHNT and CDR2 YENEEA. The CDR3 sequence is 16 residues long.

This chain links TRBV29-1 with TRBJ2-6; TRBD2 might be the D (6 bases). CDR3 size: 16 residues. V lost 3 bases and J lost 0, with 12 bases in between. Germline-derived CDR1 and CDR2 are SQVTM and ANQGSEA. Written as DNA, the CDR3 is TGCAGCGTTGAGGGGAGGCAAAGCTCTGGGGCCAACGTCCTGACTTTC. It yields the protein CSVEGRQSSGANVLTF.

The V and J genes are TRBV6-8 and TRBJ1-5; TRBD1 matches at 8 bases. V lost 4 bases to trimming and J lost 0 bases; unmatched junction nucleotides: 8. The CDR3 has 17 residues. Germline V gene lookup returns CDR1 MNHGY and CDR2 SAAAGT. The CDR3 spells CASSWSGTGYSNQPQHF. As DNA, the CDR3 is TGTGCCAGCAGTTGGTCCGGGACAGGTTATAGCAATCAGCCCCAGCATTTT.

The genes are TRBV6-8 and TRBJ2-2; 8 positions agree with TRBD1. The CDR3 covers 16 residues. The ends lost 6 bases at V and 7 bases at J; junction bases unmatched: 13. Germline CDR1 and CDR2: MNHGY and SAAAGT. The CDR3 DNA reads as TGTGCCAGCAGAAGCCTCCAGGGGGCGCGAATCGGGGAGCTGTTTTTT. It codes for CASRSLQGARIGELFF.

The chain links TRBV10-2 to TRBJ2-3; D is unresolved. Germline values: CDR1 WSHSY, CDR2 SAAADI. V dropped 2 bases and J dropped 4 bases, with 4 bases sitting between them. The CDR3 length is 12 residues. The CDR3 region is CASSEGADTQYF. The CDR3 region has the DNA TGCGCCAGCAGTGAGGGAGCAGATACGCAGTATTTT.

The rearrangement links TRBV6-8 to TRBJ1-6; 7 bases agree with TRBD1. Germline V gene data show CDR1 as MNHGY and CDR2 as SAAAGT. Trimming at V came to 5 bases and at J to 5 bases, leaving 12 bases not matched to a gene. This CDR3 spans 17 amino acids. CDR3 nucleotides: TGTGCCAGCAGTGCACGAACTGGGACAGCCAATAATTCACCCCTCCACTTT. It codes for CASSARTGTANNSPLHF.

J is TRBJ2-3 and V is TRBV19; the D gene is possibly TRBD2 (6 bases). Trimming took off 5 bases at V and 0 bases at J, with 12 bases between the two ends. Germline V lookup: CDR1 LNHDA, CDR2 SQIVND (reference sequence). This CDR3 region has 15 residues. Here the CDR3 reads CASSQEGLSTDTQYF. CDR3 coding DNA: TGTGCCAGTAGTCAAGAGGGACTCAGCACAGATACGCAGTATTTT.